Listed here is a single T cell receptor beta chain. There is no known antigen for this receptor. An end of the junction does not agree with germline; a read error may underlie this. The sample belongs to a study of CD8 T cells in Susac syndrome (dated by TCRdb to between 2019 and 2020). As for the study more broadly: The study used repertoire sequencing to test whether antigen drove CD8+ T cell activation and differentiation in Susac syndrome. Study-wide conclusions, independent of this receptor: The number of individuals in the TCR sequencing and HLA analysis was recognized as being relatively small.

RNA was extracted using the RNeasy kit, and about 0.5 to 1 microgram was reverse transcribed with random hexamers. TCR beta CDR3 regions were amplified with the immunoSEQ multiplex PCR assay covering 54 Vbeta and 13 Jbeta segments. To correct PCR amplification bias, a synthetic template baseline was used for both primer optimization and computational correction. The authors' pipeline ran thus. Reads were annotated to V, D and J genes according to IMGT and were analyzed with immunoSEQ Analyzer, with only productive sequences retained. Clonality was computed as one minus Shannon entropy normalized by log2 of the number of productive unique sequences. For each patient and control, public and private clones were evaluated within the 100 most prevalent clones. A clone was defined as Susac-specific if it was absent from the healthy and MS cohorts, from some 980 published viral clones and from other ImmuneACCESS disease sequences. Using fastp trimming at Q25 and MiXCR clonotype assembly, TCRdb reanalyzed the public sequencing data and kept in-frame beta chains. All rows with the same CDR3 protein become a single entry with the most common DNA and genes. The authors' filters were not applied to this entry. Recorded for this sample are hundreds of thousands of distinct CDR3 sequences; just over 90% of them occurred a single time. The ten largest clones take up 0.065% to 0.08% of the sample.

The CDR3 holds 13 amino acids from the cysteine to the phenylalanine. Of all the DNA, just the CDR3 is kept, 39 bases in frame from base 1. The germline V gene encodes CDR1 SGHRS and CDR2 YFSETQ. High-throughput TCR beta sequencing profiled peripheral blood CD8+ and CD4+ T cells from healthy donors, Susac syndrome patients and multiple sclerosis patients. Treatment-naive patients with stable or active relapsing-remitting disease fulfilling revised McDonald criteria were used as multiple sclerosis controls. Bulk CD8+ and CD4+ T cells were purified magnetically by negative isolation, whereas CD8+ TEMRA cells were enriched by FACS. Blood was collected in EDTA tubes and processed within 24 hours, with PBMCs isolated through density gradient centrifugation. PBMCs intended for TCR sequencing were cryopreserved in liquid nitrogen and thawed later in a water bath at 37 degrees C. The sorted or isolated CD4+, CD8+ and CD8+ TEMRA cells reached a purity of at least 90%.

This receptor was obtained from a human donor with multiple sclerosis. The specimen was CD4+ T cells from PBMCs. Rearrangement joined TRBV5-1 to TRBJ2-5; a tentative D match to TRBD2 spans 6 bases. Here the CDR3 is given as CASSRDFEETLYF. In nucleotides, the sequence is TGCGCCAGCAGCCGGGACTTTGAAGAGACCCTGTACTTC.